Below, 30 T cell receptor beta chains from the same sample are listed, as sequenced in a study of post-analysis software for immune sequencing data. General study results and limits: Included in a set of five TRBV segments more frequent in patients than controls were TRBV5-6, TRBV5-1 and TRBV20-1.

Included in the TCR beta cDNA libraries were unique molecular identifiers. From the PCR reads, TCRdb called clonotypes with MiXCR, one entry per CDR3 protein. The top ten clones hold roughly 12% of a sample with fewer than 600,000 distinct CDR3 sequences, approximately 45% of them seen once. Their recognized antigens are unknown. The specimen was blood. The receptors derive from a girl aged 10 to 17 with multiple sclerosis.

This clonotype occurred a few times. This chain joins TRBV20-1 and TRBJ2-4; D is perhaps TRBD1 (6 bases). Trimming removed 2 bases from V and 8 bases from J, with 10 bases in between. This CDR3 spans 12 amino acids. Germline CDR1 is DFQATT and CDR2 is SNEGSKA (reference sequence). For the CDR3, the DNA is TGCAGTGCTAGAAAGGGGGATTACATTCAGTACTTC. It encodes CSARKGDYIQYF.

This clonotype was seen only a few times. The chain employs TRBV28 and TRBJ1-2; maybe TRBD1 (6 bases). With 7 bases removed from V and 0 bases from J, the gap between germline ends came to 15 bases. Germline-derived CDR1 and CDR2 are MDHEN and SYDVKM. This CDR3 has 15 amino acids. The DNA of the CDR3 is TGTGCCAGCACCAAAACAGGGAGGGCTAACTATGGCTACACCTTC. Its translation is CASTKTGRANYGYTF.

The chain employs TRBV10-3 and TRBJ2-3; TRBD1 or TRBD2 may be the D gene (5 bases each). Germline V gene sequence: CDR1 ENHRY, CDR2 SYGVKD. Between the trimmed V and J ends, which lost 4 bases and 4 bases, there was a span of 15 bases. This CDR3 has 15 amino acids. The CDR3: CAISVLGVLADTQYF. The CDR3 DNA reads TGTGCCATCAGTGTACTGGGGGTGTTAGCAGATACGCAGTATTTT.

CDR3 in DNA: TGTGCCAGCAGCCAAGAAGCGGGACTAGTCCCGAACAATGAGCAGTTCTTC. It specifies CASSQEAGLVPNNEQFF. V gene TRBV4-2 combines with J gene TRBJ2-1, with 8 bases fitting TRBD2. The CDR3 is made up of 17 amino acids. CDR1 and CDR2 from the germline V gene are LGHNA and YNFKEQ. The junction had 9 bases not matched to a gene; V was cut back by 0 bases and J by 5 bases.

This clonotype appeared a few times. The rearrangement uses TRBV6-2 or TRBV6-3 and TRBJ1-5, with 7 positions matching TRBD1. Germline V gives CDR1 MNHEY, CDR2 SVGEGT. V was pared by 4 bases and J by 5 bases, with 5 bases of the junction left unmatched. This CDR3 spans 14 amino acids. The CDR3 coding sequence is TGTGCCAGCAGTTCGGGAGGGGGCGATCAGCCCCAGCATTTT. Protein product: CASSSGGGDQPQHF.

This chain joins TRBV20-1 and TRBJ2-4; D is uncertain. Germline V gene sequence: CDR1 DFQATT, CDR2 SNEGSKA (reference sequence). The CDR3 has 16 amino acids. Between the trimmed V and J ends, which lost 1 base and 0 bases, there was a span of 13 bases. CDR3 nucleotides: TGCAGTGCTAGAGTGAACAGCAATCTAGCCAAAAACATTCAGTACTTC. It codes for CSARVNSNLAKNIQYF.

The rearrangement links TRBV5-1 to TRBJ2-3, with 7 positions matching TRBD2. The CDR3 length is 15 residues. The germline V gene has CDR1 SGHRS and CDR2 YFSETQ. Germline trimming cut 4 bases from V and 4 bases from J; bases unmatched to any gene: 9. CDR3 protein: CASSAGRETPDTQYF. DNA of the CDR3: TGCGCCAGCAGCGCGGGGCGGGAGACCCCAGATACGCAGTATTTT.

For the CDR3, the DNA is TGTGCCAGCAGCTTAGACGCGAGCTCCTATAATTCACCCCTCCACTTT. Protein product: CASSLDASSYNSPLHF. This rearrangement joins TRBV7-2 to TRBJ1-6; no reliable D call. V lost 1 base and J lost 0, with 7 bases in between. Germline V gives CDR1 SGHTA, CDR2 FQGNSA. There are 16 residues in the CDR3.

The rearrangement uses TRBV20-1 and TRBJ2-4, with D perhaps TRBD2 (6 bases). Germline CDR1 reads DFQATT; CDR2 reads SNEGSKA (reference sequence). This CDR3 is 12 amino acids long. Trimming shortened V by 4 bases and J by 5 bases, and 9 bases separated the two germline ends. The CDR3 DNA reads TGCAGTGCTACGGACTACGAAAACATTCAGTACTTC. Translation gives CSATDYENIQYF.

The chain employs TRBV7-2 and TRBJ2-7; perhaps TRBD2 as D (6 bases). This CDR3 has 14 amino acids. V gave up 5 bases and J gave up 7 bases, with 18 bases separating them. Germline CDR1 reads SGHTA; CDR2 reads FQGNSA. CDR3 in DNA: TGTGCCAGCAGCCCGTGGACCGCGGAGGGAGAGCAGTACTTC. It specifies CASSPWTAEGEQYF.

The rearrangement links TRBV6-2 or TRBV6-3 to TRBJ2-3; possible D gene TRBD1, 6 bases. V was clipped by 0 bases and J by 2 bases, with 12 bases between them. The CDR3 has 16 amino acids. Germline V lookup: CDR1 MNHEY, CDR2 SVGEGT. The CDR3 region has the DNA TGTGCCAGCAGTTACTCGAGGCGGACAGTCACAGATACGCAGTATTTT. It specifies CASSYSRRTVTDTQYF.

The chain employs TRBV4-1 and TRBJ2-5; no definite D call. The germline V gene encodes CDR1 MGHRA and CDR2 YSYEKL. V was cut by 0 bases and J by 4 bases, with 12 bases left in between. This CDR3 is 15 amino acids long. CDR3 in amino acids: CASSQEASRRETQYF. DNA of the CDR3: TGCGCCAGCAGCCAAGAGGCCAGCCGCAGAGAGACCCAGTACTTC.

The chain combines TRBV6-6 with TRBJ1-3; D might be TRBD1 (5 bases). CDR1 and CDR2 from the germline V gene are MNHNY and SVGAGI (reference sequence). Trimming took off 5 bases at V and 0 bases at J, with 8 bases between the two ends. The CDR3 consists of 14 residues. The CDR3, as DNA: TGTGCCAGCAGTCAACAGGTCTCTGGAAACACCATATATTTT. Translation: CASSQQVSGNTIYF.

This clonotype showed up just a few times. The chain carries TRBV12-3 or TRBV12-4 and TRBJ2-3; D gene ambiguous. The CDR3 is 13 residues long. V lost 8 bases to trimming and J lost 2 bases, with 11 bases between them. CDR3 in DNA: TGTGCCAGCTCCAGGCATACCACAGATACGCAGTATTTT. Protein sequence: CASSRHTTDTQYF.

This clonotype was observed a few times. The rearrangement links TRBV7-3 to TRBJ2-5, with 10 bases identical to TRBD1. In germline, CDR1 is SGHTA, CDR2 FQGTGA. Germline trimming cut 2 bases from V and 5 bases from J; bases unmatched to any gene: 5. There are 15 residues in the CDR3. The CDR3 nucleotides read TGTGCCAGCAGCTTAGCGACAGGGGGCTGGGAGACCCAGTACTTC. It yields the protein CASSLATGGWETQYF.

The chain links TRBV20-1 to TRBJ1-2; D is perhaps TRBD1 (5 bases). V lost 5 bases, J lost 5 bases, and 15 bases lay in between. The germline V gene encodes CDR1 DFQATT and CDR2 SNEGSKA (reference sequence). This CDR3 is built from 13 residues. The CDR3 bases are TGCAGTGCTGGCCCGGGGGTGAGGTATGGCTACACCTTC. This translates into CSAGPGVRYGYTF.

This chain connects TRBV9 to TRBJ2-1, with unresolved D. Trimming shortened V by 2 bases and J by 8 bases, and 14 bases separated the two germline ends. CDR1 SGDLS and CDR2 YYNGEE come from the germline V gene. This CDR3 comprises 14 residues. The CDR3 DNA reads TGTGCCAGCAGCGTCCGGGCCACTTGGGATGAGCAGTTCTTC. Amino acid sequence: CASSVRATWDEQFF.

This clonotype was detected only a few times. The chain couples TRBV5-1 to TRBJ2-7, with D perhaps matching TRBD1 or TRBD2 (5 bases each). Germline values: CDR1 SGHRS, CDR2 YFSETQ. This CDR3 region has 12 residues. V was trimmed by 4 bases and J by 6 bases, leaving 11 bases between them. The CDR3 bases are TGCGCCAGCAGCAACGAGGGACCCGAGCAGTACTTC. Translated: CASSNEGPEQYF.

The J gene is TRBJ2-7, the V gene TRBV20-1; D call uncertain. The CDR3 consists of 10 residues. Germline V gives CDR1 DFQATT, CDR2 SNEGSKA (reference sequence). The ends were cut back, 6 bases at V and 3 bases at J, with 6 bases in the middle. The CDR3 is CSAKIYEQYF. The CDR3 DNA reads TGCAGTGCCAAGATCTACGAGCAGTACTTC.

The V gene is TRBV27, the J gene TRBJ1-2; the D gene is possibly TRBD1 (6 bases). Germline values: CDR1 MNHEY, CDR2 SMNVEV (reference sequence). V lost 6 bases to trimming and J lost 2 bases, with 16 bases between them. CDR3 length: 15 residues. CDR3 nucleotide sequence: TGTGCCAGCAGACCTACAGGGCGACTAAACTATGGCTACACCTTC. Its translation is CASRPTGRLNYGYTF.

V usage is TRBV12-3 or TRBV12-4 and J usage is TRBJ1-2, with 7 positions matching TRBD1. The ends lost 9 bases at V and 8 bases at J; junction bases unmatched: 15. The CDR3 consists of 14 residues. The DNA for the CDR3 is TGTGCCAGAAGCGCTGGACAGGAAAGGTCGGGCTACACCTTC. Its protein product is CARSAGQERSGYTF.

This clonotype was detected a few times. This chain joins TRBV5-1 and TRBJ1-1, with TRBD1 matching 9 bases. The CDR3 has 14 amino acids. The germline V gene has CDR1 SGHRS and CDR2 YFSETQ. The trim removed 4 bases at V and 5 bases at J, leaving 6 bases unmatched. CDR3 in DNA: TGCGCCAGCAGCGGGGACAGGGAGAGGACTGAAGCTTTCTTT. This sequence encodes CASSGDRERTEAFF.

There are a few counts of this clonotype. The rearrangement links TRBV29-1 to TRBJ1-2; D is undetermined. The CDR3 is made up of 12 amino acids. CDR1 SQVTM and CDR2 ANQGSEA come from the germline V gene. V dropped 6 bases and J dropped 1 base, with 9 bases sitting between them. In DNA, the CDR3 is TGCAGCGTCTCTTCCATTAACTATGGCTACACCTTC. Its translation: CSVSSINYGYTF.

Written as DNA, the CDR3 is TGTGCCAGCAGCCTTAACCGGGACACCTACGAGCAGTACTTC. Translation gives CASSLNRDTYEQYF. The rearrangement joins TRBV7-3 to TRBJ2-5; perhaps TRBD1 as D (6 bases). The DNA end is more similar to TRBJ2-7, so the J call may be wrong. The CDR3 spans 14 residues. CDR1 and CDR2 from the germline V gene are SGHTA and FQGTGA.

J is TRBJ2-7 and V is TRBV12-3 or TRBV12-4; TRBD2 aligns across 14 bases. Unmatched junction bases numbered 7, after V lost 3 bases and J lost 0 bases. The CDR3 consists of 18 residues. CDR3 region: CASSFGLAGGYGSYEQYV. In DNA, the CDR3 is TGTGCCAGCAGTTTTGGACTAGCGGGAGGATACGGCTCCTACGAGCAGTACGTC.

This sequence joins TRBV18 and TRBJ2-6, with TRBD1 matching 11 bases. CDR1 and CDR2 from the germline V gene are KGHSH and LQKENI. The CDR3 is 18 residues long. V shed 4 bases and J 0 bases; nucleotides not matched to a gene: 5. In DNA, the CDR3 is TGTGCCAGCTCACTAGGGACAGGGGGACTCTCTGGGGCCAACGTCCTGACTTTC. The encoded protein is CASSLGTGGLSGANVLTF.

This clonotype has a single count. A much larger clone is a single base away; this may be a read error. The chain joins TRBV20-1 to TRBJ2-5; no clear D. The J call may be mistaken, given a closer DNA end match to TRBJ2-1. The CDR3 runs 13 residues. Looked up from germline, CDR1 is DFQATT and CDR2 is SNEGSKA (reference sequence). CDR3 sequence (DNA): TGCAGTGCCGCCCGGGCTCCACCCGAGACCCAGTTCTTC. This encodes CSAARAPPETQFF.

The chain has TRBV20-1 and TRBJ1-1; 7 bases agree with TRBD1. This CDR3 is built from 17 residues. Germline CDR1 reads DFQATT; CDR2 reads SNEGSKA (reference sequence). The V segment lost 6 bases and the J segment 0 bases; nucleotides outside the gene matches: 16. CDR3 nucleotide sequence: TGCAGTGCCGGGCCCCGGCAGGGGGGAAGCCTGAACACTGAAGCTTTCTTT. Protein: CSAGPRQGGSLNTEAFF.

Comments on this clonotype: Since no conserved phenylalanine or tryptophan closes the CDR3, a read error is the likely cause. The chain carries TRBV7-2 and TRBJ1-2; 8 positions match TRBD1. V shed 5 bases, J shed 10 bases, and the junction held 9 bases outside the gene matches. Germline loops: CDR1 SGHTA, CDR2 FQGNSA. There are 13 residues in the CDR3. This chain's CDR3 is CASSRRAGGDYTS. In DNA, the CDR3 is TGTGCCAGCAGCCGCAGAGCAGGGGGCGACTACACCTCC.

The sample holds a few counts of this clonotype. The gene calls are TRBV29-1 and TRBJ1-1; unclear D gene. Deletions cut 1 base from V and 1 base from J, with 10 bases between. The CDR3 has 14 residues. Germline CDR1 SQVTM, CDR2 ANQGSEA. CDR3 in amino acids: CSVEGRVRNTEAFF. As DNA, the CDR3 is TGCAGCGTTGAAGGCCGCGTCCGGAACACTGAAGCTTTCTTT.